The source of this T cell receptor beta chain is a study of T-cell memory formation after mild COVID-19. Looking at the study overall: TCR clusters were largely donor specific.

This clonotype was seen just once. Its antigen is not known. In TCRdb, the 5' RACE reads were re-called with MiXCR into one record per CDR3 protein. Among 300,000 to 350,000 distinct CDR3 sequences, roughly 19% were seen once, and the ten largest hold about 21%. CDR1 MNHEY and CDR2 SVGEGT come from the germline V gene. This CDR3 is 15 amino acids long. The V gene end was trimmed by 6 bases and the J gene end by 10 bases; junction bases not matched to a gene: 12. Notes on the study in general: CD4+ contracting clones lay mainly in CM and EM, CD8+ ones in EMRA. Certain responding clones were present in pre-infection memory, suggesting participation of cross-reactive memory. Clones that shrank (day 15 to 85) were balanced CD4/CD8, whereas later expanders leaned CD4+.

Sequencing was carried out using PBMCs or a T cell subset sorted from them (not recorded which). V gene TRBV6-2 or TRBV6-3 combines with J gene TRBJ2-1; 10 positions agree with TRBD2. This TCR was sampled from a man aged 18 to 30 who had mild COVID-19 (a few samples of this study predate the infection). Cell type and time point are not known. CDR3 protein: CASSPRGSGGKEQFF. Written as DNA, the CDR3 is TGTGCCAGCAGCCCCCGGGGTAGCGGGGGGAAGGAGCAGTTCTTC.